This T cell receptor beta chain emerged from a study of blood T cell repertoires in COVID-19. Background on the study: COVID-19 samples from acute and convalescent phases originated in the United States, Italy and Spain. In each case, the material was cDNA or gDNA derived from T cells, B-cell-depleted T cells, or PBMCs.

In the original processing: Nucleated cell counts were estimated from reference gene primer amplification. Profiled with immunoSEQ multiplex PCR; TCRdb holds only in-frame clones, not every one. V, J and clone size reflect that table, while D and trimming were determined from the DNA. The repertoire holds about 68,000 clones, with about nine tenths as singletons. This receptor was identified in a man younger than 45 with acute or convalescent COVID-19. Sequenced sample: peripheral blood.

CDR3 amino acids: CASRAPGQIYEQYF. CDR3 bases: TGTGCCAGCAGAGCTCCCGGACAGATCTACGAGCAGTACTTC. The V gene is TRBV6-5, the J gene TRBJ2-7, with D perhaps TRBD1 (6 bases). Trimming pared 6 bases from V and 3 bases from J, leaving 15 bases between. Germline-derived CDR1 and CDR2 are MNHEY and SVGAGI. The CDR3 extends over 14 amino acids.